Below are 12 T cell receptor beta chains sequenced from a single sample in a study of beta chain features in type 1 diabetes. Expressed TCRB transcripts were sequenced because the entire RNA isolate underwent reverse transcription. Generated by immunoSEQ multiplex PCR, the TCRdb table keeps only in-frame clones and is missing some. In the table there are some 45,000 clones, about half of which are singletons. Specimen: Tregs from blood. Receptor source: a woman under 30 in good health.

The V gene is TRBV7-3, the J gene TRBJ2-1, with TRBD1 matching over 8 bases. This CDR3 contains 14 residues. The V gene end was trimmed by 5 bases and the J gene end by 6 bases; junction bases not matched to a gene: 6. Germline V gene sequence: CDR1 SGHTA, CDR2 FQGTGA. CDR3 coding DNA: TGTGCCAGCAGCCCCCGGGACAGGACCAATGAGCAGTTCTTC. Translation gives CASSPRDRTNEQFF.

This chain uses TRBV5-1 with TRBJ2-1; 7 nucleotides match TRBD2. The germline gives CDR1 SGHRS, CDR2 YFSETQ. The length of the CDR3 is 14 residues. Trimming cost V 7 bases and J 8 bases; bases outside gene matches: 12. The CDR3 reads CASGRAGRRDEQFF. In DNA, the CDR3 is TGCGCCAGCGGGAGGGCAGGGAGGCGGGATGAGCAGTTCTTC.

This clone was observed a handful of times. The V and J genes are TRBV5-4 and TRBJ2-1, with TRBD2 identical over 9 bases. Germline trimming cut 4 bases from V and 4 bases from J; bases unmatched to any gene: 6. CDR3 size: 15 residues. The germline V gene has CDR1 SGHNT and CDR2 YYREEE (reference sequence). The DNA of the CDR3 is TGTGCCAGCAGCAGTAGCGGGAGAGAGTACAATGAGCAGTTCTTC. Protein product: CASSSSGREYNEQFF.

This chain uses TRBV2 with TRBJ1-5; D is ambiguous. Trimming left V 6 bases short and J 0 bases short, with 9 bases between. The CDR3 length is 14 residues. CDR1 and CDR2 (germline): SNHLY, FYNNEI. The CDR3 sequence is CASRYFDSNQPQHF. CDR3 nucleotide sequence: TGTGCCAGCAGGTACTTCGATAGCAATCAGCCCCAGCATTTT.

V is TRBV7-2 and J is TRBJ2-1; 8 nucleotides align to TRBD2. The CDR3 totals 16 residues. The germline CDR1 and CDR2 sequences are SGHTA and FQGNSA. V shed 3 bases and J 5 bases; nucleotides not matched to a gene: 9. The CDR3 loop reads CASSFSGTNPNNEQFF. CDR3 in DNA: TGTGCCAGCAGCTTTAGCGGGACTAACCCAAACAATGAGCAGTTCTTC.

This clone has a handful of counts. V gene TRBV7-9 combines with J gene TRBJ2-7; possible D gene TRBD1, 6 bases. The germline gives CDR1 SEHNR, CDR2 FQNEAQ (reference sequence). The germline V and J ends were trimmed by 6 bases and 2 bases, with 14 bases remaining between them. This CDR3 region has 14 residues. In DNA form, the CDR3 reads TGTGCCAGCAGGACACAGGGTACGACCTACGAGCAGTACTTC. As protein: CASRTQGTTYEQYF.

This chain links TRBV5-1 with TRBJ2-6, with a tentative D call TRBD1 (6 bases). The V end lost 2 bases, the J end lost 2 bases, and 11 bases lay between the germline ends. The CDR3 is 16 amino acids. Germline loops: CDR1 SGHRS, CDR2 YFSETQ. CDR3 amino acids: CASSLTGTPGANVLTF. In DNA, the CDR3 is TGCGCCAGCAGCTTAACAGGGACGCCTGGGGCCAACGTCCTGACTTTC.

The chain is built from TRBV7-3 and TRBJ2-3, with no clear D. Trimming left V 1 base short and J 6 bases short, with 17 bases between. CDR3 size: 16 residues. The germline V gene encodes CDR1 SGHTA and CDR2 FQGTGA. The CDR3, as DNA: TGTGCCAGCAGCTTAAATCCGGGTTTAGGTCCCGATACGCAGTATTTT. This sequence encodes CASSLNPGLGPDTQYF.

The V call is TRBV19, the J call TRBJ2-3; weak D call: TRBD2 (6 bases). The length of the CDR3 is 14 residues. Trimming cost V 7 bases and J 8 bases, with 19 bases left between them. From germline, CDR1 is LNHDA and CDR2 SQIVND (reference sequence). The CDR3 DNA is TGTGCCAGTACCGCAGTCGGGGGAGCAGGTACGCAGTATTTT. It is translated as CASTAVGGAGTQYF.

The chain employs TRBV9 and TRBJ2-7; TRBD1 aligns across 7 bases. CDR1 is SGDLS and CDR2 is YYNGEE in the germline V gene. The CDR3 loop spans 15 amino acids. The V segment lost 3 bases and the J segment 2 bases; nucleotides outside the gene matches: 8. The CDR3 DNA reads TGTGCCAGCAGCGCTGGGCTGGGGACAGCCTACGAGCAGTACTTC. It is translated as CASSAGLGTAYEQYF.

The chain combines TRBV9 with TRBJ2-3, with D perhaps TRBD2 (6 bases). Germline loops: CDR1 SGDLS, CDR2 YYNGEE. This CDR3 region has 16 residues. Trimming removed 0 bases at V and 0 bases at J, with 11 bases between. The CDR3 protein is CASSVGSGRSTDTQYF. For the CDR3, the DNA is TGTGCCAGCAGCGTAGGAAGCGGGCGGAGCACAGATACGCAGTATTTT.

J is TRBJ1-2 and V is TRBV27; D unclear. The V gene lost 0 bases and the J gene lost 2 bases, with 10 bases spanning the gap. Per germline, CDR1 MNHEY and CDR2 SMNVEV (reference sequence). This CDR3 is 15 amino acids long. The CDR3, as DNA: TGTGCCAGCAGTTTATCGGGCAGGTACAACTATGGCTACACCTTC. Translating gives CASSLSGRYNYGYTF.